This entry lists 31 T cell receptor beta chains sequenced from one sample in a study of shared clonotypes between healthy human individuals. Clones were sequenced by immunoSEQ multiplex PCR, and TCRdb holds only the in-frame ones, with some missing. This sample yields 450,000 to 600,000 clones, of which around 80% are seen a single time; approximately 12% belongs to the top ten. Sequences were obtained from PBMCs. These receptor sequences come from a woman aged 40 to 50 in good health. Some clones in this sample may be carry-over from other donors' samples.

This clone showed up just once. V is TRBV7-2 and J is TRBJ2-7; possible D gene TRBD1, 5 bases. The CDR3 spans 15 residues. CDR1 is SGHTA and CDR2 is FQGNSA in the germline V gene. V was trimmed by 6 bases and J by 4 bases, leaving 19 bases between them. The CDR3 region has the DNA TGTGCCAGCAGACGCAGAAAAGGGGCCTTGTACGAGCAGTACTTC. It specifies CASRRRKGALYEQYF.

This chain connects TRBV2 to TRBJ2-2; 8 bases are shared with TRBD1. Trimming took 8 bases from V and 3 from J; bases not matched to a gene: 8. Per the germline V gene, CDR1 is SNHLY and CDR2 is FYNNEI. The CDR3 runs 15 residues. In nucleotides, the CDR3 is TGTGCCAGCGATGGACAGGGTGGCGACACCGGGGAGCTGTTTTTT. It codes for CASDGQGGDTGELFF.

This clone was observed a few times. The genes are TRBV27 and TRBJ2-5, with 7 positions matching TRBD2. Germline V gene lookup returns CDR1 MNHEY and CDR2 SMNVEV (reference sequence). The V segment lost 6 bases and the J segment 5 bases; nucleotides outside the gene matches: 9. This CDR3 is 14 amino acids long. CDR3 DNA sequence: TGTGCCAGCAGGGAACTAGGGAGGGCTGAGACCCAGTACTTC. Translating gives CASRELGRAETQYF.

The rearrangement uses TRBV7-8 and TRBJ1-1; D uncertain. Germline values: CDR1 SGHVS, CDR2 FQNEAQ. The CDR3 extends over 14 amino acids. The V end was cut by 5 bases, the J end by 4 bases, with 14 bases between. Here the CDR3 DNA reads TGTGCCAGCAGCCCAGTTCGAGGGCCCACTGAAGCTTTCTTT. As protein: CASSPVRGPTEAFF.

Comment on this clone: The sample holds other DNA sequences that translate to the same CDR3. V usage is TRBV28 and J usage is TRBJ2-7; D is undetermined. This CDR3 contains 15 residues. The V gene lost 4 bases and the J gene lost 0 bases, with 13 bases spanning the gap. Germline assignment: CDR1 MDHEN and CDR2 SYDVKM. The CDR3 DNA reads TGTGCCAGCAGTTCTCCCGGCGGATCCTCCTACGAGCAGTACTTC. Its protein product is CASSSPGGSSYEQYF. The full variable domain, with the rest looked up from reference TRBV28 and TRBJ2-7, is DVKVTQSSRYLVKRTGEKVFLECVQDMDHENMFWYRQDPGLGLRLIYFSYDVKMKEKGDIPEGYSVSREKKERFSLILESASTNQTSMYLCASSSPGGSSYEQYFGPGTRLTVT.

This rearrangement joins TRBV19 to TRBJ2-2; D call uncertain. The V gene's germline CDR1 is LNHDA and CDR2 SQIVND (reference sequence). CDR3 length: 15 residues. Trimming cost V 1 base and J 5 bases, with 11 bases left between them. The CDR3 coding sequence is TGTGCCAGTAGTATAGCTACGGACCCAACCGGGGAGCTGTTTTTT. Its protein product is CASSIATDPTGELFF.

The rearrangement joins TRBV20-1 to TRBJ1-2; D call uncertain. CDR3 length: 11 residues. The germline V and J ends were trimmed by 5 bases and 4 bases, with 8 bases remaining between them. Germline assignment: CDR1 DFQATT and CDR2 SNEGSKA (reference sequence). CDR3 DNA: TGCAGTGCTCCTGACTCCTATGGCTACACCTTC. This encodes CSAPDSYGYTF.

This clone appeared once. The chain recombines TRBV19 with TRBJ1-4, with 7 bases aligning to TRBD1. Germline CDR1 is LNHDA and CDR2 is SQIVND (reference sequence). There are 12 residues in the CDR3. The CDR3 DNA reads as TGTGCTGCGGGACAGACTAATGAAAAACTGTTTTTT. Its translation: CAAGQTNEKLFF.

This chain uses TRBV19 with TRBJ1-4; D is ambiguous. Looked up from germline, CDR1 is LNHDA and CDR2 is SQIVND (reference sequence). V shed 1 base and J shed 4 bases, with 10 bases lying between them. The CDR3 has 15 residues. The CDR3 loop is CASSIGGRGNEKLFF. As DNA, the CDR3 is TGTGCCAGTAGTATAGGCGGCCGGGGTAATGAAAAACTGTTTTTT.

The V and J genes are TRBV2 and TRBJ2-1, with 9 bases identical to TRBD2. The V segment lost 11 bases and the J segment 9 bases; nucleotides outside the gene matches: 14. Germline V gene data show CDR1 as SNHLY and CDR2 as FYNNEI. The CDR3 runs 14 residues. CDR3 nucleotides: TGTGCCGCTGGGTTTAGCGGGAGATTAGGTGAGCAGTTCTTC. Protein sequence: CAAGFSGRLGEQFF.

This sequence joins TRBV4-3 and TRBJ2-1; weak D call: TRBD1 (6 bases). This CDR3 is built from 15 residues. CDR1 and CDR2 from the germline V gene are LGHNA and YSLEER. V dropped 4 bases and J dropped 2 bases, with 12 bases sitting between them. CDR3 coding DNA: TGCGCCAGCAGCCCCCAGGGGAACCCCTACAATGAGCAGTTCTTC. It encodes CASSPQGNPYNEQFF.

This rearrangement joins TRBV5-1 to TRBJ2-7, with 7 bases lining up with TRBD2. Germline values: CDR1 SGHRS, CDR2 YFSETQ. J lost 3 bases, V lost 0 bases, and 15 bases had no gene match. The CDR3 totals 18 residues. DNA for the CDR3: TGCGCCAGCAGCTTGGCCTTAAGTGGCGGGAGAAGAATCTACGAGCAGTACTTC. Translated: CASSLALSGGRRIYEQYF. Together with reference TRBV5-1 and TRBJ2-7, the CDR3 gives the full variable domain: KAGVTQTPRYLIKTRGQQVTLSCSPISGHRSVSWYQQTPGQGLQFLFEYFSETQRNKGNFPGRFSGRQFSNSRSEMNVSTLELGDSALYLCASSLALSGGRRIYEQYFGPGTRLTVT.

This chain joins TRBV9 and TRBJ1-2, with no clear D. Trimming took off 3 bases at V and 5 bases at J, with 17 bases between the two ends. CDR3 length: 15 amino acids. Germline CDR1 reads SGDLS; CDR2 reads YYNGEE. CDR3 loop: CASSAQLRVEYGYTF. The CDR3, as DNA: TGTGCCAGCAGCGCCCAACTGAGGGTTGAGTATGGCTACACCTTC.

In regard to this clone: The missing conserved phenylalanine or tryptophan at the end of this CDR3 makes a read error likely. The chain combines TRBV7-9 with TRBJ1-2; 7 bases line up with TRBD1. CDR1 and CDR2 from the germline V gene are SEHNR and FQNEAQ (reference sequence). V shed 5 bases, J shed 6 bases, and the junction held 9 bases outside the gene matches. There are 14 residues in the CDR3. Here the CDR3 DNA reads TGTGCCAGCAGCCCCGAAGGGGGCGGCAATGGCTACACCTCC. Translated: CASSPEGGGNGYTS.

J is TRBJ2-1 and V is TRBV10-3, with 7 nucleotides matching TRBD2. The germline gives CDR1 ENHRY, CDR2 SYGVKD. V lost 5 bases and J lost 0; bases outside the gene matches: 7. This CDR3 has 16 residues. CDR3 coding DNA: TGTGCCATCAGTCCCTCCCTAGCGGTCTCCTACAATGAGCAGTTCTTC. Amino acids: CAISPSLAVSYNEQFF.

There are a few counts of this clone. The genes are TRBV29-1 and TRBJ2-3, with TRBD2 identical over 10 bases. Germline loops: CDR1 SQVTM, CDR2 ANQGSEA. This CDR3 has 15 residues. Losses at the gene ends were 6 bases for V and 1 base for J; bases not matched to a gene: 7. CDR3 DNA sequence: TGCAGCGTCGGAGCCGGGACTAGCGGCACAGATACGCAGTATTTT. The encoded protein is CSVGAGTSGTDTQYF.

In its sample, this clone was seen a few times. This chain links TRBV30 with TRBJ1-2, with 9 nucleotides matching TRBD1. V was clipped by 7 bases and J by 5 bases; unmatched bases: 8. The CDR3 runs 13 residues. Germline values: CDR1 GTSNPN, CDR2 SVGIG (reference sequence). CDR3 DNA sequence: TGTGCCTCCCTCCGCGGGACAGGGTATGGCTACACCTTC. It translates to CASLRGTGYGYTF. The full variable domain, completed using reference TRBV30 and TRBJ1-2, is SQTIHQWPATLVQPVGSPLSLECTVEGTSNPNLYWYRQAAGRGLQLLFYSVGIGQISSEVPQNLSASRPQDRQFILSSKKLLLSDSGFYLCASLRGTGYGYTFGSGTRLTVV.

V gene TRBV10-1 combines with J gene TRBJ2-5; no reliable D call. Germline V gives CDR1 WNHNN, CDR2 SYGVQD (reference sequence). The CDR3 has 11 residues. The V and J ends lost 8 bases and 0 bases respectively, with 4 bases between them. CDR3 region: CASYYQETQYF. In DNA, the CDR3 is TGCGCCAGCTATTACCAAGAGACCCAGTACTTC.

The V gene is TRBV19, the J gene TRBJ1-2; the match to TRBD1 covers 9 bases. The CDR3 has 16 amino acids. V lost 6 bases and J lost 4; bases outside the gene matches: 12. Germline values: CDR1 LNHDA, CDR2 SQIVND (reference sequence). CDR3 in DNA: TGTGCCAGTAGCGGTCCCGGGACAGGGAACGGCTATGGCTACACCTTC. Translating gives CASSGPGTGNGYGYTF.

The CDR3 reads CASSMGGSDNQPQHF. The CDR3 coding sequence is TGTGCCAGTAGTATGGGGGGCTCAGACAATCAGCCCCAGCATTTT. V gene TRBV19 combines with J gene TRBJ1-5, with D maybe TRBD1 (6 bases). The ends were cut back, 3 bases at V and 3 bases at J, with 12 bases in the middle. The CDR3 loop spans 15 amino acids. Germline CDR1 and CDR2: LNHDA and SQIVND (reference sequence). Looking up the rest from reference TRBV19 and TRBJ1-5 gives the full variable domain: DGGITQSPKYLFRKEGQNVTLSCEQNLNHDAMYWYRQDPGQGLRLIYYSQIVNDFQKGDIAEGYSVSREKKESFPLTVTSAQKNPTAFYLCASSMGGSDNQPQHFGDGTRLSIL.

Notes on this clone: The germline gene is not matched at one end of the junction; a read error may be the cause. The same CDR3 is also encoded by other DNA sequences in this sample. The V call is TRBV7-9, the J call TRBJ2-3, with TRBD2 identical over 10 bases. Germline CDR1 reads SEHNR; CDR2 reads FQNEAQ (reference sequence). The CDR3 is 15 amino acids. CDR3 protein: CASSSGTSGTDTQYF. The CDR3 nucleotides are TGCGCCAGCAGCTCAGGGACTAGCGGCACAGATACGCAGTATTTT.

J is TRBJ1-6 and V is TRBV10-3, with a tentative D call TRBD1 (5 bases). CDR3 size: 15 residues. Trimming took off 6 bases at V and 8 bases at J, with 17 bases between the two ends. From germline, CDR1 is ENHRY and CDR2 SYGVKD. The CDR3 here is CAIRSTGTVDSPLHF. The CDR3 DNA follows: TGTGCCATCAGGTCCACCGGGACCGTGGATTCACCCCTCCACTTT.

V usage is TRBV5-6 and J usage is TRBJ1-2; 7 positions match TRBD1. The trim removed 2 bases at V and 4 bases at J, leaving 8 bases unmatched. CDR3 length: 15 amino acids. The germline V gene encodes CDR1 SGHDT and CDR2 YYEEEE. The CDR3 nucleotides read TGTGCCAGCAGCTTATGGGACAGCCCCTTCTATGGCTACACCTTC. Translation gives CASSLWDSPFYGYTF.

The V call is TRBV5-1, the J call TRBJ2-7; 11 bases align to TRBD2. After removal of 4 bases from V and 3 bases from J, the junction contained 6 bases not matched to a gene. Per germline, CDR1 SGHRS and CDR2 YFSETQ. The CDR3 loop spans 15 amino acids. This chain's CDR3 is CASSHGLAGFYEQYF. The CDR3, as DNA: TGCGCCAGCAGCCATGGACTAGCGGGCTTCTACGAGCAGTACTTC. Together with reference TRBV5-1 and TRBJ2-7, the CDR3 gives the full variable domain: KAGVTQTPRYLIKTRGQQVTLSCSPISGHRSVSWYQQTPGQGLQFLFEYFSETQRNKGNFPGRFSGRQFSNSRSEMNVSTLELGDSALYLCASSHGLAGFYEQYFGPGTRLTVT.

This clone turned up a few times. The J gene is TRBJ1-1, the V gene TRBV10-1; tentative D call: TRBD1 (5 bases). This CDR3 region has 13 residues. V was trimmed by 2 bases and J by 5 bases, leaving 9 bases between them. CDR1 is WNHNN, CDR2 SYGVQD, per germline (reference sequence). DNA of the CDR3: TGCGCCAGCAGTGAGGGGACGCGGACTGAAGCTTTCTTT. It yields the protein CASSEGTRTEAFF.

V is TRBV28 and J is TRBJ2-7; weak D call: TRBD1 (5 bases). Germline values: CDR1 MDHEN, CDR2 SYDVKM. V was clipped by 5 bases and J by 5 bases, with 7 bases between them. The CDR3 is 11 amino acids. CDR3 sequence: CASSPRDEQYF. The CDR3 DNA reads TGTGCCAGCAGTCCCAGGGACGAGCAGTACTTC.

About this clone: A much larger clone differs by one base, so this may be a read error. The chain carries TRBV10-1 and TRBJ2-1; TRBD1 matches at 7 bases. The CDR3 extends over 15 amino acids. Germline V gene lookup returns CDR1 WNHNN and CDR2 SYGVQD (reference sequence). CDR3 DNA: TGCGCCAGCAGTGAAGGCAGGGGGATTAAAAATGGGCAGTTCTTC. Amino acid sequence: CASSEGRGIKNGQFF.

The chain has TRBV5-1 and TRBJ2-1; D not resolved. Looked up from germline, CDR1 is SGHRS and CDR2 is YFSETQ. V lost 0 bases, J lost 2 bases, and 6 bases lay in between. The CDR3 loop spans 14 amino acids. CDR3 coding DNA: TGCGCCAGCAGCTTGGGAGAAACCTACAATGAGCAGTTCTTC. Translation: CASSLGETYNEQFF. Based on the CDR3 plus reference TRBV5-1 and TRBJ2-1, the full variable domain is KAGVTQTPRYLIKTRGQQVTLSCSPISGHRSVSWYQQTPGQGLQFLFEYFSETQRNKGNFPGRFSGRQFSNSRSEMNVSTLELGDSALYLCASSLGETYNEQFFGPGTRLTVL.

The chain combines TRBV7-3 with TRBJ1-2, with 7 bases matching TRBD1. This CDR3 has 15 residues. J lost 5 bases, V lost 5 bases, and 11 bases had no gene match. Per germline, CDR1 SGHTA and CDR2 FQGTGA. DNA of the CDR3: TGTGCCAGCAGCCCAACAGGGGAAGTATGGTATGGCTACACCTTC. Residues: CASSPTGEVWYGYTF.

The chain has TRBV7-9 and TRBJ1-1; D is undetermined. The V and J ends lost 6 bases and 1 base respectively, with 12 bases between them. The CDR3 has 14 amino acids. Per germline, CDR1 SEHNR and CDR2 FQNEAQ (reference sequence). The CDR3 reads CASSLTGTNTEAFF. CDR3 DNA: TGTGCCAGCAGTTTGACCGGTACGAACACTGAAGCTTTCTTT.

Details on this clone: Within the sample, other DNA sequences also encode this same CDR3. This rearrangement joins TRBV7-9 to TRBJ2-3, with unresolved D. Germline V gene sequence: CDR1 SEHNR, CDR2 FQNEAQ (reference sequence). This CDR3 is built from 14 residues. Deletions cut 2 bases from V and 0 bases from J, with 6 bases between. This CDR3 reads CASSLSTSTDTQYF. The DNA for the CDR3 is TGTGCCAGCAGCTTAAGTACTAGCACAGATACGCAGTATTTT.